This is a list of T cell receptor beta chains from one sample in a study of control samples from healthy donors and cancer patients. Profiled with immunoSEQ multiplex PCR; TCRdb holds only in-frame clones, not every one. The sample includes 90,000 to 150,000 clones, about 87% seen only once; the top ten take about 12%. Sequencing input: blood. These receptors were taken from a young man in good health. CDR3s include the opening cysteine and the closing phenylalanine or tryptophan. A D gene is named only where the DNA matches it firmly.

J gene,D gene,V gene,CDR3 protein,CDR3 DNA
TRBJ1-1,TRBD1,TRBV6-1,CASSEGSTGGEAFF,TGTGCCAGCAGTGAGGGATCGACAGGGGGGGAAGCTTTCTTT
TRBJ2-1,.,TRBV18,CASSYTFSYNEQFF,TGTGCCAGCTCCTATACGTTCTCCTACAATGAGCAGTTCTTC
TRBJ2-1,.,TRBV7-3,CASSLGGGNEQFF,TGTGCCAGCAGCTTAGGGGGTGGGAATGAGCAGTTCTTC
TRBJ2-4,TRBD1,TRBV14,CASSYPGQGNIQYF,TGTGCCAGCAGCTACCCGGGACAGGGAAACATTCAGTACTTC
TRBJ2-2,.,TRBV7-2,CASSFTQGTGELFF,TGTGCCAGCAGCTTTACTCAGGGCACCGGGGAGCTGTTTTTT
TRBJ1-5,TRBD1,TRBV19,CASSGQGLNQPQHF,TGTGCCAGTAGTGGACAGGGGCTAAATCAGCCCCAGCATTTT
TRBJ1-1,.,TRBV7-8,CASSLGGRNTEAFF,TGTGCCAGCAGCTTAGGAGGCAGGAACACTGAAGCTTTCTTT
TRBJ1-1,TRBD1,TRBV11-3,CASSYRGGNTEAFF,TGTGCCAGCAGCTACAGGGGAGGGAACACTGAAGCTTTCTTT
TRBJ1-1,.,TRBV19,CASTHPAGGTEAFF,TGTGCCAGTACCCACCCGGCGGGGGGCACTGAAGCTTTCTTT
TRBJ1-6,.,TRBV6-5,CASSLAGPSPLHF,TGTGCCAGCAGTCTGGCAGGGCCCTCACCCCTCCACTTT